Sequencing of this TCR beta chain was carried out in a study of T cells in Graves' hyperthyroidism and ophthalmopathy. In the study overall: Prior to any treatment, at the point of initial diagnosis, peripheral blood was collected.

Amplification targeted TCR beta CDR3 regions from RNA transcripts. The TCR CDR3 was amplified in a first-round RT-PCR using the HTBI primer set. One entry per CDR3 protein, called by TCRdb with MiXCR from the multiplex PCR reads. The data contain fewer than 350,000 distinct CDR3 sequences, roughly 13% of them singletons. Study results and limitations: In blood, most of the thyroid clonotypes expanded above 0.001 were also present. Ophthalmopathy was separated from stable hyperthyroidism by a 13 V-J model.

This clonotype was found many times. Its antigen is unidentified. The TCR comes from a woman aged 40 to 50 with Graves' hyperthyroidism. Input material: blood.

CDR3 region: CASSLPGLSYEQYF. CDR3 in DNA: TGTGCCAGCAGTTTGCCGGGTCTCAGCTACGAGCAGTACTTC. J is TRBJ2-7 and V is TRBV28; D not certain. The germline V and J ends were trimmed by 3 bases and 3 bases, with 12 bases remaining between them. The length of the CDR3 is 14 residues. Per the germline V gene, CDR1 is MDHEN and CDR2 is SYDVKM.